This TCR beta chain comes out of a study of T cell responses to AZD1222 COVID-19 vaccine (dated by TCRdb to 2020 to 2022). For the wider study: A total of under 250 trial participants underwent TCR sequencing, of whom under 220 had received two doses of AZD1222 and around 25 had received two doses of the MenACWY control vaccine. Trial participants were enrolled by age into 18-55, 56-69 and 70-plus year subgroups, with 148, 28 and 57 TCR-sequenced participants respectively.

The sample's time point, from its label and the paper: about 28 days (+/-7) after the second vaccine dose. AZD1222 recipients whose second dose came at about 4 weeks and those whose second dose came at about 12 weeks were combined into one group, since spike-specific TCR depth and breadth did not differ between the two schedules. The vaccinee samples were drawn from two UK trials, COV001 and COV002, one of which was a single-blind randomized controlled phase 2/3 trial testing AZD1222 (ChAdOx1 nCoV-19) in healthy adults. Trial participant PBMC samples were collected at day 0 and day 28 after the second dose for TCRbeta chain sequencing. Note on this clone: It has no known antigen specificity. Per-base qualities were not stored, and no clone one base away is much larger.

Reading the germline V gene gives CDR1 SGHTA and CDR2 FQGNSA. Trimming costs V 1 base and J 5 bases, and their ends lie 11 bases apart. CDR3 length: 15 amino acids, cysteine to phenylalanine. The DNA shown is the 45-base CDR3, in frame from base 1. The CDR3 regions of human TCRbeta chains were analyzed by immunosequencing. Turning to the authors' computational methods: TCRs in the repertoires were matched against a reference library of SARS-CoV-2-specific TCRs that had been generated with the MIRA antigen-specificity platform. Breadth was defined as the fraction of unique TCRs that were SARS-CoV-2-associated. Depth was defined as the fraction of total T cells that were SARS-CoV-2-associated. Using the MIRA data, each spike-specific TCR was mapped to the spike region that the TCR reacts to and placed in a CD4 or CD8 class. Log10-transformed breadth and depth values were compared by one-way ANOVA with Sidak's multiple comparisons tests. The source is immuneACCESS, and TCRdb retained only in-frame sequences with V and J called. Part of the clones is not carried over; for the studies checked, unresolved V genes explain less than half of this, and the remainder is unexplained. V and J calls plus clone size are reproduced from that table; the DNA served to infer D and trimming. This sample has 150,000 to 200,000 clones in its table, and 88% of those were observed once. The ten largest clones capture 11% of the sample.

General conclusions and limits of the study: In the small 56-69-year group, the increase in depth fell short of significance, most likely because of low power. After two AZD1222 doses, spike-specific TCR breadth and depth were significantly higher than at day 0 and than in MenACWY recipients. Conclusions about previously exposed vaccinees are limited because only 5 or 6 AZD1222 recipients were SARS-CoV-2 seropositive at baseline. Because no day 14 peak-response samples were available, repertoires were characterized only after the peak T cell response. Epitopes outside the regions mutated in the B.1.351 and B.1.1.7 variants were reportedly recognized by nearly half of the unique spike-specific TCRs. Participants were mostly white British and included more females than males, and it was suggested by the authors that clonal diversity may have been underestimated. The whole spike protein was spanned by vaccine-associated CD4 TCRs, and dominant responses were seen in regions 160-218 and 743-854.

The sequencing used peripheral blood, collected 28 days after the second AZD1222 dose. This TCR was sampled from an adult who received the AZD1222 COVID-19 vaccine. Here the chain combines TRBV7-2 and TRBJ1-4; the D segment cannot be called with confidence. The DNA reads TGTGCCAGCAGCTTAGTTGGCGGACGAAATGAAAAACTGTTTTTT. Its translation reads: CASSLVGGRNEKLFF.